Described below is a single TCR beta chain sequence and its context. Which antigen it targets is not known. The sample holds no much larger clone one base away, and base qualities are not on file. In the germline V gene, CDR1 corresponds to MGHRA and CDR2 to YSYEKL. Counted from cysteine to phenylalanine, this CDR3 has 16 amino acids. Just CDR3 DNA is preserved here, 48 bases in frame from base 1. The V and J ends are trimmed by 1 base and 0 bases, leaving 12 bases between them. Library preparation was by the immunoSEQ multiplex PCR assay. As stored in TCRdb, this immuneACCESS dataset retains in-frame rearrangements with V and J assigned. A fraction of the clones does not appear; measured against another copy, unresolved V genes explain less than half of the discrepancy, and the remainder lacks a known reason. This sample is represented by 55,000 to 80,000 clones; about 98% of them were singletons. The ten largest account for over 0.15% of the sample.

This entry comes from a study of technical replicates of blood from several donors (dated by TCRdb to 2016 to 2017). This sequence was found in a human donor in good health. Sequenced material: T cells isolated from PBMCs. Here the chain combines TRBV4-1 and TRBJ1-1; too little of a D gene remains to name it. The DNA is TGCGCCAGCAGCCAAGCTCCTAACAGTGTGAACACTGAAGCTTTCTTT. This codes for CASSQAPNSVNTEAFF.